The clone carrying this T cell receptor (beta chain) has just a few counts. Its antigen is as yet unknown. The study used a library that attached unique molecular identifiers to individual cDNA molecules. One entry per CDR3 protein results from TCRdb running MiXCR on the RACE reads. The data contain tens of thousands of distinct CDR3 sequences, more than 8.5% of them singletons. Time point meaning: patch test 2, 6 weeks after DPC sensitization. The treatment denotes: therapeutic diphenylcyclopropenone sensitization with weekly scalp DPC. Total RNA was isolated from unfractionated whole blood. The CDR3 length is 12 residues. CDR1 is ENHRY, CDR2 SYGVKD, per germline. Trimming stripped 2 bases from V and 5 bases from J, with 6 bases between. This entry comes from a study of human T cells and chemical hapten exposure. Whole-study results and caveats: Expanded TCR sets contained significantly more large CDR3 similarity clusters than controls.

The receptor comes from a woman in her thirties with alopecia areata. Some clones in this sample may be carry-over from other donors' samples. Source: whole blood, taken in connection with sensitization to the hapten diphenylcyclopropenone (DPC). The chain is built from TRBV10-3 and TRBJ2-5; D is undetermined. Here the CDR3 reads CAISEGTETQYF. DNA for the CDR3: TGTGCCATCAGTGAGGGTACGGAGACCCAGTACTTC.